A selection of T cell receptor beta chains follows, all from one sample in a study of cytomegalovirus exposure and HLA in healthy donors. Using immunoSEQ multiplex PCR, the repertoire was profiled, and TCRdb retains in-frame clones only, with some absent. The repertoire table contains around 44,000 clones. The sequenced material came from PBMCs. The source of these receptors is a male donor in good health and CMV-seropositive. Both conserved end residues are part of each CDR3. D genes are given only for firm matches.

TRBV7-2	TRBJ1-2	NA	CASSLAVWGSAGYTF	TGTGCCAGCAGCTTAGCGGTTTGGGGCTCAGCTGGCTACACCTTC
TRBV6-6	TRBJ1-1	NA	CASSRGAPNTEAFF	TGTGCCAGCAGCCGCGGGGCCCCGAACACTGAAGCTTTCTTT
TRBV6-5	TRBJ1-6	TRBD1	CASSRQGSNSPLHF	TGTGCCAGCAGTCGACAGGGGTCCAATTCACCCCTCCACTTT
TRBV19	TRBJ2-7	NA	CASSGAFYEQYF	TGTGCCAGTAGTGGGGCATTTTACGAGCAGTACTTC
TRBV30	TRBJ1-2	NA	CAWTLGGSPNYGYTF	TGTGCCTGGACTCTAGGAGGGTCCCCTAACTATGGCTACACCTTC
TRBV6-4	TRBJ1-3	NA	CATQTFSGNTIYF	TGTGCCACCCAGACATTCTCTGGAAACACCATATATTTT
TRBV4-3	TRBJ1-1	NA	CASSFSFAGDMNTEAFF	TGCGCCAGCAGCTTTTCATTCGCAGGGGATATGAACACTGAAGCTTTCTTT
TRBV29-1	TRBJ1-1	NA	CSVVWGGEAFF	TGCAGCGTTGTGTGGGGGGGTGAAGCTTTCTTT
TRBV2	TRBJ1-1	TRBD1	CASKNRGLNTEAFF	TGTGCCAGCAAGAACAGGGGGCTCAACACTGAAGCTTTCTTT
TRBV4-1	TRBJ2-1	NA	CASSHPQRTPSSYNEQFF	TGCGCCAGCAGCCATCCACAACGGACTCCGAGCTCCTACAATGAGCAGTTCTTC
TRBV2	TRBJ1-1	NA	CASTRVTEGTEAFF	TGTGCCAGCACTCGAGTGACCGAGGGCACTGAAGCTTTCTTT
TRBV5-6	TRBJ2-7	NA	CASSVDGAGSSYEQYF	TGTGCCAGCAGCGTGGATGGGGCAGGGTCCTCCTACGAGCAGTACTTC
TRBV30	TRBJ1-2	TRBD1	CAWRRDRGNYGYTF	TGTGCCTGGAGAAGAGACAGGGGGAACTATGGCTACACCTTC
TRBV28	TRBJ2-7	TRBD1	CASSLSDRERGYEQYF	TGTGCCAGCAGTCTTTCGGACAGGGAAAGGGGGTACGAGCAGTACTTC
TRBV6-5	TRBJ2-3	NA	CASSPRGYTQYF	TGTGCCAGCAGCCCACGGGGATATACGCAGTATTTT
TRBV28	TRBJ1-2	NA	CASRTSYGYTF	TGTGCCAGCAGGACTAGCTATGGCTACACCTTC
TRBV7-3	TRBJ2-5	NA	CASSLTGGTQETQYF	TGTGCCAGCAGCTTAACGGGAGGAACTCAAGAGACCCAGTACTTC
TRBV7-9	TRBJ2-1	TRBD1	CASSLDSGGSFNEQFF	TGTGCCAGCAGCTTAGATTCAGGGGGCAGTTTTAATGAGCAGTTCTTC
TRBV15	TRBJ2-2	TRBD2	CATSRGAGGSGELFF	TGTGCCACCAGCAGAGGAGCGGGGGGGTCCGGGGAGCTGTTTTTT
TRBV5-5	TRBJ1-2	TRBD1	CASSPPGQGGGYTF	TGTGCCAGCAGTCCACCCGGACAGGGAGGTGGCTACACCTTC
TRBV28	TRBJ2-7	NA	CASSLGGGAFYEQYF	TGTGCCAGCAGTTTAGGAGGGGGCGCTTTCTACGAGCAGTACTTC
TRBV2	TRBJ1-2	NA	CASSPSGSGYTF	TGTGCCAGCAGCCCGTCGGGGTCTGGCTACACCTTC
TRBV7-3	TRBJ2-7	NA	CASSFDGASSYEQYF	TGTGCCAGCAGCTTTGATGGGGCGAGCTCCTACGAGCAGTACTTC
TRBV5-4	TRBJ2-1	TRBD2	CASSTGLAGSGNEQFF	TGTGCCAGCAGCACCGGACTAGCGGGGTCTGGTAATGAGCAGTTCTTC
TRBV19	TRBJ2-7	NA	CASSTIRGLIPYEQYF	TGTGCCAGTAGTACAATCCGGGGTCTTATTCCCTACGAGCAGTACTTC
TRBV19	TRBJ1-2	TRBD1	CASSAGTDSDPYGYTF	TGTGCCAGTAGTGCCGGGACAGATTCTGATCCCTATGGCTACACCTTC
TRBV11-2	TRBJ2-7	TRBD1	CASSPPGQGYEQYF	TGTGCCAGCAGCCCGCCGGGACAGGGATACGAGCAGTACTTC
TRBV19	TRBJ1-5	NA	CATAPIDSYQPQHF	TGTGCCACCGCGCCCATCGACAGCTATCAGCCCCAGCATTTT
TRBV5-1	TRBJ2-5	TRBD1	CASSSWDRGQETQYF	TGCGCCAGCAGCTCGTGGGACAGGGGGCAAGAGACCCAGTACTTC